This entry is about one T cell receptor (beta chain). Its antigen is still unknown. TCRdb used MiXCR to reprocess the 5' RACE reads, holding one entry per CDR3 protein. Of 4,000 to 5,000 distinct CDR3 sequences listed, approximately 72% are singletons. The sorted Tregs were CD4+CD25+CD127-/low cells. CDR1 is SGHRS and CDR2 is YFSETQ in the germline V gene. Between the trimmed V and J ends, which lost 5 bases and 4 bases, there was a span of 14 bases. This CDR3 contains 14 residues. Study observations and caveats: Tumor Tregs overlapped most with tumor, then blood, naive CD4+ cells. In terms of TCR gene usage, tumor memory CD4+ T cells clustered together with blood and lymph node memory CD4+ cells, as well as with lymph node naive CD4+ cells.

V and J are TRBV5-1 and TRBJ2-3; D remains unclear. Sequences were obtained from Tregs sorted from blood. The sequence derives from a female donor with breast cancer. The chain's CDR3 is CASRKEISADTQYF. Here the CDR3 DNA reads TGCGCCAGCAGAAAGGAGATAAGCGCAGATACGCAGTATTTT.